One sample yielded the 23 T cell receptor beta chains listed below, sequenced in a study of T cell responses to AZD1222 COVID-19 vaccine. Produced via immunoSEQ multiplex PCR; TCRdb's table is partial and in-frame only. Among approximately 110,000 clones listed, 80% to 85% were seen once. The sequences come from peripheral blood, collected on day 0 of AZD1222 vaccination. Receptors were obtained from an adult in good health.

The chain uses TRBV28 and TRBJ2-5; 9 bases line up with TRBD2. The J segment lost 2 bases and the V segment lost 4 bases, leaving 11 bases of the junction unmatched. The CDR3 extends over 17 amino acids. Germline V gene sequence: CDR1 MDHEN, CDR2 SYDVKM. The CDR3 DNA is TGTGCCAGCAGTTCCCCGGCTAGCGGGATGTTTCAAGAGACCCAGTACTTC. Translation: CASSSPASGMFQETQYF.

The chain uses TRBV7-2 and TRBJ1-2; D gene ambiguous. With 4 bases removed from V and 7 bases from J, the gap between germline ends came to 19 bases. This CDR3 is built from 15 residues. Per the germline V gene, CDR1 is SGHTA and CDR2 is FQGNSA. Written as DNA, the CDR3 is TGTGCCAGCAGCTCAGGCCCGGTGGGTGGAAGTGGCTACACCTTC. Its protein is CASSSGPVGGSGYTF.

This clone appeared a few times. The CDR3 sequence is CASSHSSWEAFF. CDR3 DNA sequence: TGTGCCAGCAGCCATAGCAGCTGGGAAGCTTTCTTT. The chain carries TRBV3-1 (or the pseudogene TRBV3-2) and TRBJ1-1; D is undetermined. Germline V lookup: CDR1 LGHDT, CDR2 YNNKEL (reference sequence). Between the trimmed V and J ends, which lost 3 bases and 8 bases, there was a span of 10 bases. CDR3 length: 12 amino acids.

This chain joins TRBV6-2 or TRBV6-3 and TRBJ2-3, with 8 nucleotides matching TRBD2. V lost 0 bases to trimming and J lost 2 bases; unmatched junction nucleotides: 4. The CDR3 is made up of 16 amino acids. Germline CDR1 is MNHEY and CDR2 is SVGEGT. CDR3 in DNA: TGTGCCAGCAGTTACTCAGCGGGGGCCTCCACAGATACGCAGTATTTT. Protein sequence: CASSYSAGASTDTQYF.

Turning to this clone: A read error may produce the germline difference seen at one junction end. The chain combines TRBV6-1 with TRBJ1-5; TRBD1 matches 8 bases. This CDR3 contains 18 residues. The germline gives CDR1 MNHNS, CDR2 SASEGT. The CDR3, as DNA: TGTGCCAGCAGTGAAGAACATCGGACAGGGCGCTCCAATCAGCCTCAGCATTTT. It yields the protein CASSEEHRTGRSNQPQHF.

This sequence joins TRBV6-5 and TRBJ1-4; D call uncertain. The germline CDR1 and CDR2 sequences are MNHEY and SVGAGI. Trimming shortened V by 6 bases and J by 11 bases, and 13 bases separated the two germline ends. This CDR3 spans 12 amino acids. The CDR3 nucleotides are TGTGCCAGCAGCCCCCCGCAACGGAAACTGTTTTTT. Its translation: CASSPPQRKLFF.

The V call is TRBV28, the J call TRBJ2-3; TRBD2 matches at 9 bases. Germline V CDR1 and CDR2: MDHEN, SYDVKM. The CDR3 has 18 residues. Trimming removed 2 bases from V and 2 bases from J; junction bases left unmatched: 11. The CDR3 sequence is CASSLDSLAGELTDTQYF. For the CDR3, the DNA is TGTGCCAGCAGTTTAGACTCCTTAGCGGGGGAACTCACAGATACGCAGTATTTT.

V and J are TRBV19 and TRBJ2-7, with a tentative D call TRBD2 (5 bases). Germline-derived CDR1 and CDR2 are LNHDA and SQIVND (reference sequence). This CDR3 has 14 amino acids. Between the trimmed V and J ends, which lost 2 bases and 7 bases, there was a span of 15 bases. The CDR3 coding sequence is TGTGCCAGTAGTATAAGGACTCCAGCCGGAGAGCAGTACTTC. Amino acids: CASSIRTPAGEQYF.

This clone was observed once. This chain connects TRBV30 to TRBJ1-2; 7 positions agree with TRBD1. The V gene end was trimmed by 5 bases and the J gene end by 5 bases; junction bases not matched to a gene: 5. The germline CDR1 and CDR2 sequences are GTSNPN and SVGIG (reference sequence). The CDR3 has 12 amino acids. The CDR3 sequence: CAWGGQIYGYTF. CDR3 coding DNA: TGTGCCTGGGGGGGACAGATTTATGGCTACACCTTC.

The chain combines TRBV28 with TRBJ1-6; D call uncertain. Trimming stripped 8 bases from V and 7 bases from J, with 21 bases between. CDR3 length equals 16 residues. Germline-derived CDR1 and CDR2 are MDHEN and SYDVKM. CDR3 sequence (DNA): TGTGCCAGCTCACGACCGAGGGAACGCATGAATTCACCCCTCCACTTT. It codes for CASSRPRERMNSPLHF. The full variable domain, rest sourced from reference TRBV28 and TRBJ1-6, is DVKVTQSSRYLVKRTGEKVFLECVQDMDHENMFWYRQDPGLGLRLIYFSYDVKMKEKGDIPEGYSVSREKKERFSLILESASTNQTSMYLCASSRPRERMNSPLHFGNGTRLTVT.

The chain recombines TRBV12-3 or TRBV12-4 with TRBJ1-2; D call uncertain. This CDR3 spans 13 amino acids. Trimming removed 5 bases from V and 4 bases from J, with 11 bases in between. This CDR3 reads CASSVPGFYGYTF. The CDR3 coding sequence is TGTGCCAGCAGTGTTCCGGGATTCTATGGCTACACCTTC.

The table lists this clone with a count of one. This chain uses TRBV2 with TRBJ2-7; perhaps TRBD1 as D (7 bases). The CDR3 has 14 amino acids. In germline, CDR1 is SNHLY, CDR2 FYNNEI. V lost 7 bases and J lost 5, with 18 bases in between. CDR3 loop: CASMETGTFHEQYF. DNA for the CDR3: TGTGCCAGCATGGAGACAGGGACTTTCCACGAGCAGTACTTC.

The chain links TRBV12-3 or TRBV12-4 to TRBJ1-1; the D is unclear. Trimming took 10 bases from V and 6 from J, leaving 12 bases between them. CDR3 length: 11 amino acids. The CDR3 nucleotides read TGTGCCACCAGCCCGAGAGCTGAAGCTTTCTTT. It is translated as CATSPRAEAFF.

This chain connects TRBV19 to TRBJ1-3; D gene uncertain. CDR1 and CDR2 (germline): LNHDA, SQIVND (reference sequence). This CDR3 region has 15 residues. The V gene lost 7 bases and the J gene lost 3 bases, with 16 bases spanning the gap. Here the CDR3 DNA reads TGTGCCAGTACTAGCCTAAGCGACGGTGGAAACACCATATATTTT. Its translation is CASTSLSDGGNTIYF.

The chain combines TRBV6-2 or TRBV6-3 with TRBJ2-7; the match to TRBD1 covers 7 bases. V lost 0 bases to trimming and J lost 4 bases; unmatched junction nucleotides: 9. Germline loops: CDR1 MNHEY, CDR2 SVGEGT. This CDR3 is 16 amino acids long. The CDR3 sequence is CASSYSRGGAFYEQYF. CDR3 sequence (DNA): TGTGCCAGCAGTTACTCGAGAGGGGGCGCTTTTTACGAGCAGTACTTC.

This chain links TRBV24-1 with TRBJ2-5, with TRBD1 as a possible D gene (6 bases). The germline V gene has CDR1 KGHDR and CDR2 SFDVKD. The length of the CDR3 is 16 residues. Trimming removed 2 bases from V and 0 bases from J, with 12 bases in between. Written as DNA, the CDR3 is TGTGCCACCAGTGATTCCAGGACAGCAAACCAAGAGACCCAGTACTTC. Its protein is CATSDSRTANQETQYF.

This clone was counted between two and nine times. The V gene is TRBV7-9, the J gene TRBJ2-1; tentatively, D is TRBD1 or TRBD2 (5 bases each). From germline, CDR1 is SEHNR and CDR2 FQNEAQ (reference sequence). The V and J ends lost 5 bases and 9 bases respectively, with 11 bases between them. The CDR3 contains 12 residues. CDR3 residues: CASSPGPIEQFF. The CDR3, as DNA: TGTGCCAGCAGCCCGGGACCTATTGAGCAGTTCTTC.

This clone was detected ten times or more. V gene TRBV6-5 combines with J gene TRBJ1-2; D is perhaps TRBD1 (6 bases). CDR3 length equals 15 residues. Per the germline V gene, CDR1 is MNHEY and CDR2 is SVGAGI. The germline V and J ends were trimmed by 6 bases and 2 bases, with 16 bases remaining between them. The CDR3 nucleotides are TGTGCCAGCAGCCAAGGCGGACAGTCCAACTATGGCTACACCTTC. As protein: CASSQGGQSNYGYTF.

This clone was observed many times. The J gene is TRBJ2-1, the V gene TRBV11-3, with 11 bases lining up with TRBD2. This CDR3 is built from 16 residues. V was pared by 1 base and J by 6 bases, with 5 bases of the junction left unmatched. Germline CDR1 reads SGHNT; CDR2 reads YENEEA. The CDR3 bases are TGTGCCAGCAGCTTAGGTGATAGCGGGGGGGCCAATGAGCAGTTCTTC. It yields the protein CASSLGDSGGANEQFF.

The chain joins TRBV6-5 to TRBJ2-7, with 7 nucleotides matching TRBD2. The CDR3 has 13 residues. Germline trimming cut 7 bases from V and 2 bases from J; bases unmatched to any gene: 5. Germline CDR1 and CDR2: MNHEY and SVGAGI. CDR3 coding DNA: TGTGCCAGCACTGCGGGAGAGACCTACGAGCAGTACTTC. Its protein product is CASTAGETYEQYF.

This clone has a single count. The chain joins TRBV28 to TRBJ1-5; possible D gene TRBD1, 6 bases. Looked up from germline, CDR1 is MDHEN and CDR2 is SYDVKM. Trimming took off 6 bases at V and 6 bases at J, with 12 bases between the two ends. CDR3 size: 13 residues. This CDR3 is CASRPGAPQPQHF. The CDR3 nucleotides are TGTGCCAGCAGACCAGGGGCTCCTCAGCCCCAGCATTTT.

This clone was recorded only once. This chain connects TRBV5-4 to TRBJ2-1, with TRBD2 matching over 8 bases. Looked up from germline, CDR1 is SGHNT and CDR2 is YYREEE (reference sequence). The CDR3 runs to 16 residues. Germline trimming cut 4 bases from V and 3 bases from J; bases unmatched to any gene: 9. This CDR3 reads CASSAFGRGSYNEQFF. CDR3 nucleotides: TGTGCCAGCAGCGCCTTCGGGAGGGGGAGCTACAATGAGCAGTTCTTC.

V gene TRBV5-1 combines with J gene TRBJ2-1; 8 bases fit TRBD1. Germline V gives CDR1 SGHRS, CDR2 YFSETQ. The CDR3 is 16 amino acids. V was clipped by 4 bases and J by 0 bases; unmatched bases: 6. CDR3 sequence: CASSPGQASSYNEQFF. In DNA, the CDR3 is TGCGCCAGCAGCCCGGGACAGGCCAGCTCCTACAATGAGCAGTTCTTC.